This passage covers 23 T cell receptor beta chains from one sample sequenced in a study of T cell repertoires in cytomegalovirus infection. TCRdb ran MiXCR on the reads and lists one entry per CDR3 protein. The sample lists about 440,000 distinct CDR3 sequences; roughly 31% were seen once. The sequenced sample was PBMCs. These receptors all stem from a human donor in good health (CMV status not recorded). Some clones in this sample may be carry-over from other donors' samples.

CDR3 sequence (DNA): TGTGCCAGCAGACCCGGACAGACCAATGAGCAGTTCTTC. It encodes CASRPGQTNEQFF. The chain joins TRBV6-2 or TRBV6-3 to TRBJ2-1; D is perhaps TRBD1 (6 bases). CDR1 is MNHEY and CDR2 is SVGEGT in the germline V gene. Trimming removed 6 bases at V and 6 bases at J, with 12 bases between. This CDR3 has 13 residues.

This clonotype was seen at least ten times. This rearrangement joins TRBV20-1 to TRBJ2-5; 7 positions agree with TRBD2. The germline V gene encodes CDR1 DFQATT and CDR2 SNEGSKA (reference sequence). Germline trimming cut 6 bases from V and 5 bases from J; bases unmatched to any gene: 6. There are 12 residues in the CDR3. DNA of the CDR3: TGCAGTGCAGACGGACTAGAGGAGACCCAGTACTTC. Protein sequence: CSADGLEETQYF.

This clonotype occurred a few times. The V gene is TRBV27, the J gene TRBJ1-5; D ambiguous. CDR3 length: 15 residues. V dropped 4 bases and J dropped 1 base, with 11 bases sitting between them. In germline, CDR1 is MNHEY, CDR2 SMNVEV (reference sequence). CDR3 loop: CASSWLADSNQPQHF. In nucleotides, the CDR3 is TGTGCCAGCAGTTGGTTGGCAGACAGCAATCAGCCCCAGCATTTT.

This clonotype was observed a few times. The chain employs TRBV5-5 and TRBJ2-3; D is uncertain. The CDR3 consists of 16 residues. The V and J ends lost 4 bases and 0 bases respectively, with 15 bases between them. Germline CDR1 and CDR2: SGHKS and YYEKEE (reference sequence). Here the CDR3 DNA reads TGTGCCAGCAGCCCGGTGCAGAGTTTCAGCACAGATACGCAGTATTTT. Translated: CASSPVQSFSTDTQYF.

The chain is built from TRBV28 and TRBJ2-3; D is unresolved. The CDR3 extends over 15 amino acids. Germline CDR1 is MDHEN and CDR2 is SYDVKM. Between the trimmed V and J ends, which lost 4 bases and 0 bases, there was a span of 11 bases. The CDR3 nucleotides read TGTGCCAGCAGTTCTCACATGGTTAGCACAGATACGCAGTATTTT. It yields the protein CASSSHMVSTDTQYF.

At least ten counts were recorded for this clonotype. This chain connects TRBV7-8 to TRBJ1-5; 7 bases match TRBD1. Unmatched junction bases numbered 5, after V lost 3 bases and J lost 6 bases. CDR1 and CDR2 from the germline V gene are SGHVS and FQNEAQ. This CDR3 has 14 residues. CDR3 DNA sequence: TGTGCCAGCAGCTTTACAGGGGAGAGTCAGCCCCAGCATTTT. Translated, it gives CASSFTGESQPQHF. The full variable domain, completed using reference TRBV7-8 and TRBJ1-5, is GAGVSQSPRYKVAKRGQDVALRCDPISGHVSLFWYQQALGQGPEFLTYFQNEAQLDKSGLPSDRFFAERPEGSVSTLKIQRTQQEDSAVYLCASSFTGESQPQHFGDGTRLSIL.

The CDR3 DNA reads as TGTGCCAGCAGTTACCAGCGCAGTAGGGGATCTGGGGCCAACGTCCTGACTTTC. Amino acids: CASSYQRSRGSGANVLTF. The chain recombines TRBV6-5 with TRBJ2-6; tentative D call: TRBD1 (5 bases). Trimming removed 2 bases from V and 1 base from J, with 15 bases in between. The germline CDR1 and CDR2 sequences are MNHEY and SVGAGI. The CDR3 runs to 18 residues.

This clonotype was seen a few times. The rearrangement links TRBV6-1 to TRBJ1-2; 7 bases are a match to TRBD1. The V and J ends lost 1 base and 4 bases, in that order; junction bases with no gene match: 6. CDR1 MNHNS and CDR2 SASEGT come from the germline V gene. The CDR3 runs 15 residues. The CDR3 DNA reads as TGTGCCAGCAGTGAAGTGGTGGCAGGGGGCTATGGCTACACCTTC. This codes for CASSEVVAGGYGYTF.

This clonotype has just a few counts. The chain employs TRBV20-1 and TRBJ2-6; D not resolved. Trimming stripped 1 base from V and 0 bases from J, with 4 bases between. The CDR3 contains 14 residues. CDR1 and CDR2 from the germline V gene are DFQATT and SNEGSKA (reference sequence). CDR3 sequence (DNA): TGCAGTGCTAGAGTGGACTCTGGGGCCAACGTCCTGACTTTC. Amino acid sequence: CSARVDSGANVLTF.

The V call is TRBV4-3, the J call TRBJ1-1; 7 bases map to TRBD1. V shed 4 bases, J shed 3 bases, and the junction held 8 bases outside the gene matches. Germline V gene data show CDR1 as LGHNA and CDR2 as YSLEER. CDR3 length: 15 residues. CDR3 protein: CASSPDRWGDTEAFF. Written as DNA, the CDR3 is TGCGCCAGCAGCCCGGACAGGTGGGGGGACACTGAAGCTTTCTTT.

This chain uses TRBV5-1 with TRBJ2-7; TRBD2 matches at 8 bases. The CDR3 runs 15 residues. Looked up from germline, CDR1 is SGHRS and CDR2 is YFSETQ. V was pared by 0 bases and J by 4 bases, with 6 bases of the junction left unmatched. The CDR3 DNA sequence: TGCGCCAGCAGCTTGGAAGTAGCGGGGATGTACGAGCAGTACTTC. Residues: CASSLEVAGMYEQYF.

This clonotype was observed a few times. The chain carries TRBV12-3 or TRBV12-4 and TRBJ2-2; D is undetermined. This CDR3 is built from 17 residues. V lost 6 bases and J 0 bases, leaving 17 bases between the germline ends. CDR3: CASSPERAAPNTGELFF. The CDR3 region has the DNA TGTGCCAGCAGCCCCGAAAGGGCAGCCCCGAACACCGGGGAGCTGTTTTTT.

This clonotype was picked up many times. The V call is TRBV20-1, the J call TRBJ1-2; 7 nucleotides match TRBD1. V trimming: 1 base; J trimming: 4 bases; junction bases outside the gene matches: 9. Germline-derived CDR1 and CDR2 are DFQATT and SNEGSKA (reference sequence). CDR3 length: 15 residues. The CDR3 region is CSARGGQHGGYGYTF. Written as DNA, the CDR3 is TGCAGTGCTAGAGGGGGACAGCATGGGGGCTATGGCTACACCTTC.

The chain links TRBV10-2 to TRBJ1-5, with a tentative D call TRBD1 (6 bases). The germline V and J ends were trimmed by 6 bases and 6 bases, with 12 bases remaining between them. The germline CDR1 and CDR2 sequences are WSHSY and SAAADI. This CDR3 is 13 amino acids long. DNA for the CDR3: TGCGCCAGCAGGGAGGGGGGTGTTCAGCCCCAGCATTTT. This codes for CASREGGVQPQHF.

The chain recombines TRBV12-3 or TRBV12-4 with TRBJ2-5; D remains unclear. The CDR3 runs to 16 residues. The V end lost 1 base, the J end lost 5 bases, and 17 bases lay between the germline ends. CDR3 loop: CASSLDGWRWWETQYF. In DNA, the CDR3 is TGTGCCAGCAGTTTAGATGGGTGGCGGTGGTGGGAGACCCAGTACTTC.

The J gene is TRBJ2-2, the V gene TRBV7-9; a weak D match, TRBD1 (7 bases). V lost 4 bases to trimming and J lost 1 base, with 16 bases between them. The CDR3 has 17 amino acids. In germline, CDR1 is SEHNR, CDR2 FQNEAQ (reference sequence). This CDR3 is CASSSFGGQKNTGELFF. The CDR3 DNA sequence: TGTGCCAGCAGCTCATTCGGGGGACAGAAGAACACCGGGGAGCTGTTTTTT. The complete variable domain, with remaining parts taken from reference TRBV7-9 and TRBJ2-2, reads DTGVSQNPRHKITKRGQNVTFRCDPISEHNRLYWYRQTLGQGPEFLTYFQNEAQLEKSRLLSDRFSAERPKGSFSTLEIQRTEQGDSAMYLCASSSFGGQKNTGELFFGEGSRLTVL.

V and J are TRBV2 and TRBJ2-4; 7 bases fit TRBD1. Per the germline V gene, CDR1 is SNHLY and CDR2 is FYNNEI. CDR3 length: 15 amino acids. V dropped 4 bases and J dropped 8; count of bases not matched to a gene: 11. As DNA, the CDR3 is TGTGCCAGCAGTGGAGAGGGGGCGCGTTTAGACATTCAGTACTTC. This sequence encodes CASSGEGARLDIQYF. Full variable domain (missing parts from reference TRBV2 and TRBJ2-4): EPEVTQTPSHQVTQMGQEVILRCVPISNHLYFYWYRQILGQKVEFLVSFYNNEISEKSEIFDDQFSVERPDGSNFTLKIRSTKLEDSAMYFCASSGEGARLDIQYFGAGTRLSVL.

This chain uses TRBV5-1 with TRBJ2-5; the D is unclear. Per germline, CDR1 SGHRS and CDR2 YFSETQ. The V gene lost 4 bases and the J gene lost 2 bases, with 12 bases spanning the gap. The CDR3 runs to 14 residues. In DNA form, the CDR3 reads TGCGCCAGCAGCAGGAACACCGAACAAGAGACCCAGTACTTC. Translation: CASSRNTEQETQYF.

This clonotype showed up just a few times. The chain uses TRBV7-9 and TRBJ2-7; no clear D. This CDR3 comprises 14 residues. Per germline, CDR1 SEHNR and CDR2 FQNEAQ (reference sequence). Trimming removed 3 bases from V and 3 bases from J, with 12 bases in between. The CDR3 region has the DNA TGTGCCAGCAGCTTTAGTGAGAATCTCTACGAGCAGTACTTC. Its protein product is CASSFSENLYEQYF.

This clonotype was recorded at least ten times. This chain links TRBV7-9 with TRBJ1-1; D not certain. CDR3 length: 14 amino acids. Between the trimmed V and J ends, which lost 5 bases and 3 bases, there was a span of 13 bases. Germline V gene sequence: CDR1 SEHNR, CDR2 FQNEAQ (reference sequence). The CDR3 region is CASSRQAGDTEAFF. CDR3 nucleotide sequence: TGTGCCAGCAGCCGGCAAGCGGGTGACACTGAAGCTTTCTTT. The full variable domain, its missing parts supplied by reference TRBV7-9 and TRBJ1-1, is DTGVSQNPRHKITKRGQNVTFRCDPISEHNRLYWYRQTLGQGPEFLTYFQNEAQLEKSRLLSDRFSAERPKGSFSTLEIQRTEQGDSAMYLCASSRQAGDTEAFFGQGTRLTVV.

This clonotype was counted only a few times. The chain is built from TRBV6-8 and TRBJ2-5; the match to TRBD2 covers 8 bases. CDR3 length equals 15 residues. Germline-derived CDR1 and CDR2 are MNHGY and SAAAGT. V was pared by 0 bases and J by 4 bases, with 4 bases of the junction left unmatched. The CDR3 nucleotides are TGTGCCAGCAGTTACTCGTCGGGGGGGACAGAGACCCAGTACTTC. Protein product: CASSYSSGGTETQYF.

A word on this clonotype: One end of the junction varies from germline; a read error may be responsible. The chain has TRBV11-2 and TRBJ2-7; TRBD1 matches at 9 bases. The CDR3 totals 14 residues. The germline V gene has CDR1 SGHAT and CDR2 FQNNGV. CDR3 region: CASSLGTGSYQQYF. The CDR3 DNA is TGTGCCAGCAGCCTGGGGACAGGGTCCTACCAGCAGTACTTC.

This clonotype was seen a few times. The CDR3: CASSEVDTGELFF. CDR3 sequence (DNA): TGCGCCAGCAGTGAGGTGGACACCGGGGAGCTGTTTTTT. This chain uses TRBV10-2 with TRBJ2-2; D uncertain. Germline V gene sequence: CDR1 WSHSY, CDR2 SAAADI. The CDR3 length is 13 residues. The germline V and J ends were trimmed by 2 bases and 3 bases, with 4 bases remaining between them.